This T cell receptor beta chain stems from a study of shared clonotypes between healthy human individuals. Across the whole study: Plates per donor: three CD4 naive, three CD4 memory, two CD8 naive, one CD8 memory. Broader study findings: Donors were few, which limited the genetic and exposure-history diversity represented.

To note about this clone: Its specificity is not known.

The CDR3 is 18 residues long. The trim removed 0 bases at V and 0 bases at J, leaving 10 bases unmatched. The germline V gene has CDR1 MNHEY and CDR2 SMNVEV (reference sequence). Some clones are missing from TCRdb's copy, which holds only in-frame ones; the method was immunoSEQ multiplex PCR. The table shows approximately 810,000 clones, with 80% to 95% occurring only once. CD45RO-negative CD8 cells positively selected for CCR7 made up the naive population, which excluded terminally differentiated effector memory CD45RA+ cells. This receptor was identified in a man aged 25-45 years in good health. Sequencing was done on a sample of naive CD8+ T cells sorted from blood. The chain joins TRBV27 to TRBJ1-1; 7 nucleotides match TRBD1. CDR3 DNA sequence: TGTGCCAGCAGTTTATCCGGGCTATTGACAGGGCTGAACACTGAAGCTTTCTTT. Translation: CASSLSGLLTGLNTEAFF.